Below, one T cell receptor (beta chain) is given with its context. This entry is derived from a study of OX40 agonist ivuxolimab in advanced cancers. Turning to the study itself: The patients received ivuxolimab by intravenous route every 2 weeks at 0.01 to 10 mg/kg. Three patients responded partially, comprising one with hepatocellular carcinoma and two with cutaneous melanoma.

Patients had blood sampled at baseline and again on cycle 4 day 1 and cycle 7 day 1. The table came from immunoSEQ multiplex PCR; TCRdb's copy has only in-frame clones and leaves some out. The sample records about 76,000 clones, 85% being singletons. The clonotype was recovered from an adult with an advanced solid tumor such as melanoma, head and neck, liver or kidney cancer. Here the sequenced sample was CD4+ or CD8+ T cells sorted from blood, taken in a trial of the OX40 agonist ivuxolimab.

The CDR3 spells CATATRAEQYF. DNA of the CDR3: TGTGCCACCGCGACGAGAGCCGAGCAGTACTTC. The chain has TRBV27 and TRBJ2-7, with D uncertain. This CDR3 has 11 amino acids. V was pared by 10 bases and J by 6 bases, with 13 bases between. Germline V gives CDR1 MNHEY, CDR2 SMNVEV (reference sequence).